The clone carrying this TCR beta chain was observed a few times. What it binds is unknown. TCRalpha and TCRbeta libraries used 5'RACE with constant-segment primers and UMIs. One entry per CDR3 protein, called by TCRdb with MiXCR from the 5' RACE reads. The sample yields 450,000 to 700,000 distinct CDR3 sequences, under 20% seen once. This sample was included in a study of T-cell memory formation after mild COVID-19. The CDR3 length is 15 residues. Trimming removed 0 bases at V and 3 bases at J, with 13 bases between. The germline gives CDR1 GTSNPN, CDR2 SVGIG (reference sequence). Study-wide findings and caveats: Contracting CD4+ clones lay largely in CM and EM, with CD8+ ones residing in EMRA.

Sequences were obtained from PBMCs or a T cell subset sorted from them (not recorded which). V usage is TRBV30 and J usage is TRBJ2-3; D tentatively fits TRBD1 or TRBD2 (6 bases each). The TCR originated in an adult woman who had mild COVID-19 (a few samples of this study predate the infection). Cell type and time point are not known. DNA of the CDR3: TGTGCCTGGAGTGTACCAGGGGACTGGACAGATACGCAGTATTTT. It yields the protein CAWSVPGDWTDTQYF.